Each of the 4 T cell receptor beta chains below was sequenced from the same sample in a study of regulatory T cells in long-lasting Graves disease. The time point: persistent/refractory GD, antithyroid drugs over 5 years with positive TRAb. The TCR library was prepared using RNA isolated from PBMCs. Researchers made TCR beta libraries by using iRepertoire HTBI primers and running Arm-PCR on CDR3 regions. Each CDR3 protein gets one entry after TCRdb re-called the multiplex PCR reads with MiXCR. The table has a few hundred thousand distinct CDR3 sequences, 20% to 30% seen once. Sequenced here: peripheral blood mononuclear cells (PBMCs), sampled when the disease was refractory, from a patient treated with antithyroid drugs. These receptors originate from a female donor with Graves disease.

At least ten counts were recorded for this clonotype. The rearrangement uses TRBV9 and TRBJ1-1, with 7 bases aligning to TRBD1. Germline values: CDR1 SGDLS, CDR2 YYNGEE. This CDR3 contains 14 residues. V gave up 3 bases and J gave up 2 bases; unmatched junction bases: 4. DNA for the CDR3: TGTGCCAGCAGCGAGGGGGACAGAAACACTGAAGCTTTCTTT. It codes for CASSEGDRNTEAFF.

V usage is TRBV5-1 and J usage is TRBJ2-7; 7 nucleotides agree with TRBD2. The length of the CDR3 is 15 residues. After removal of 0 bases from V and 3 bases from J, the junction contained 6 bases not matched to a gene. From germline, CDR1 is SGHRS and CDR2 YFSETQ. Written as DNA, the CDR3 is TGCGCCAGCAGCTTGGTGGGGGGGGGGGTCTACGAGCAGTACTTC. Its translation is CASSLVGGGVYEQYF.

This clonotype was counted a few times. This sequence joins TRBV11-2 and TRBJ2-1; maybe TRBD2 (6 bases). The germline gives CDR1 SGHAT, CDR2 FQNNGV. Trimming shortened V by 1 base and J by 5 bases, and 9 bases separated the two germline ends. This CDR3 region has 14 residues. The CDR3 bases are TGTGCCAGCAGCTTAGGGCGGGGCAACAATGAGCAGTTCTTC. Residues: CASSLGRGNNEQFF.

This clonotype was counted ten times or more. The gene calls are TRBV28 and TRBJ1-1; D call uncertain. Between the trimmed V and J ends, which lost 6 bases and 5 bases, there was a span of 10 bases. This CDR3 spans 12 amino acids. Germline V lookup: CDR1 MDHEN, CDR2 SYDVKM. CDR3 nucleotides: TGTGCCAGCAGGCGAGGGTGGACTGAAGCTTTCTTT. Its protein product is CASRRGWTEAFF.